A single T cell receptor (beta chain) is shown here with its context. Its target is not known. Each donor was a Caucasian adult residing in Nashville, Tennessee. The CDR3 runs to 16 residues. CDR1 and CDR2 from the germline V gene are SGHVS and FQNEAQ. With 5 bases clipped from V and 16 bases from J, the junction kept 20 bases outside the gene matches. These data belong to a study of shared clonotypes between healthy human individuals. In the study overall: Used for every donor were three CD4 naive, three CD4 memory, two CD8 naive and one CD8 memory plate. Study conclusions and caveats: Despite large depth, rarefaction showed incomplete sorted-subset sequencing. Only blood underwent sampling, and tissue repertoires likely differ.

TCRdb keeps only in-frame clones here, not all; method: immunoSEQ multiplex PCR. The sample shows 2,500,000 or so clones, about nine tenths of them seen only once. The chain couples TRBV7-8 to TRBJ2-2; 9 bases line up with TRBD2. The receptor comes from a man younger than 30 in good health. Some clones in this sample may be carry-over from other donors' samples. Sequencing input: naive CD4+ T cells from PBMCs. The sample's subset: CD45RA+ positively selected. This CDR3 is CASSPTEGGSGSPPFF. The CDR3 bases are TGTGCCAGCAGCCCAACAGAAGGGGGTAGCGGGAGCCCCCCGTTTTTT. The variable domain in full, completed from reference TRBV7-8 and TRBJ2-2, reads GAGVSQSPRYKVAKRGQDVALRCDPISGHVSLFWYQQALGQGPEFLTYFQNEAQLDKSGLPSDRFFAERPEGSVSTLKIQRTQQEDSAVYLCASSPTEGGSGSPPFFGEGSRLTVL.